This T cell receptor (beta chain) was sequenced in a study of cytomegalovirus exposure and HLA in healthy donors. About the research overall: A preliminary data release comprised tens of millions of unique TCRs obtained from HLA-typed donors.

With V trimmed by 3 bases and J by 5 bases, 3 bases remained unmatched. The CDR3 runs 14 residues. Germline assignment: CDR1 SGHRS and CDR2 YFSETQ. This clone appeared once. PCR employed 60 Vbeta and 13 Jbeta primers. TCRdb keeps only in-frame clones here, not all; method: immunoSEQ multiplex PCR. The repertoire holds 100,000 or so clones, with more than 70% as singletons. Material for sequencing was PBMCs. The chain recombines TRBV5-1 with TRBJ2-1; TRBD1 aligns across 9 bases. The receptor comes from a man aged 30 to 45 in good health and CMV-seronegative. CDR3 sequence (DNA): TGCGCCAGCAGCTGGGGACAGGGAAACAATGAGCAGTTCTTC. It translates to CASSWGQGNNEQFF.